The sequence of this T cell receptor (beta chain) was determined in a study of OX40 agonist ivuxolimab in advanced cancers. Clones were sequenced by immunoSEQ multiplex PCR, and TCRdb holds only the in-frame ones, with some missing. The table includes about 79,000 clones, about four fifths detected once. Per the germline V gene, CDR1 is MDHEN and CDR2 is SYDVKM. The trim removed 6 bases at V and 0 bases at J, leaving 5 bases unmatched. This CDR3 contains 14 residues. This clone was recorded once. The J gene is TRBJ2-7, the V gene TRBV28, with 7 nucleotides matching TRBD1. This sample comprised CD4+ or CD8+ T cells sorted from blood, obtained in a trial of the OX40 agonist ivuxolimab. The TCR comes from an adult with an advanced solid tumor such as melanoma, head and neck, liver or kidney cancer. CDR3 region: CASREGQASYEQYF. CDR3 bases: TGTGCCAGCAGGGAAGGACAGGCCTCCTACGAGCAGTACTTC.